The T cell receptor (beta chain) under discussion was sequenced for a study of shared clonotypes between healthy human individuals. On the study more broadly: Donors had three CD4 naive, three CD4 memory, two CD8 naive and one CD8 memory plate apiece.

The V gene end was trimmed by 3 bases and the J gene end by 4 bases; junction bases not matched to a gene: 9. Germline-derived CDR1 and CDR2 are GTSNPN and SVGIG (reference sequence). There are 15 residues in the CDR3. Sequenced by immunoSEQ multiplex PCR; TCRdb stores in-frame clones only, minus some. The data contain under 1,900,000 clones, 98% to 99% of them singletons. The receptor comes from a man in his thirties or forties in good health. V gene TRBV30 combines with J gene TRBJ2-7, with 10 bases lining up with TRBD1. The sample was naive CD4+ T cells sorted from blood. Subset reported: CD45RA+ positively selected. CDR3 sequence reads: CAWSGRTGGIYEQYF. In DNA form, the CDR3 reads TGTGCCTGGAGCGGCCGGACAGGGGGGATTTACGAGCAGTACTTC.